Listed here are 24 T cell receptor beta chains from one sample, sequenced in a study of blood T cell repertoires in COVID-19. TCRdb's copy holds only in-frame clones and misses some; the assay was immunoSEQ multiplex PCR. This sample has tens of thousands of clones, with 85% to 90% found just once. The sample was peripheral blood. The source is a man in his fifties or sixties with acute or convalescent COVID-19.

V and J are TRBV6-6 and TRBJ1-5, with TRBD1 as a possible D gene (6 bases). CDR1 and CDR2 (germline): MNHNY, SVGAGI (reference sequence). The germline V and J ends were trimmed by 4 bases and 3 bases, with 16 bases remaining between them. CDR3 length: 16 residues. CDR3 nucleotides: TGTGCCAGCAGTTTAGACCAGACAGGACCCAATCAGCCCCAGCATTTT. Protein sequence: CASSLDQTGPNQPQHF.

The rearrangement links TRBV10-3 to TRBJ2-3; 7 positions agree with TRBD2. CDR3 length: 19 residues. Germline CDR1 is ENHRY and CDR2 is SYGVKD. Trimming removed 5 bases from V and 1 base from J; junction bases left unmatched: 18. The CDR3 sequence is CAISIRRAEGTTGTDTQYF. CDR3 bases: TGTGCCATCAGTATTCGCCGGGCCGAAGGGACTACCGGCACAGATACGCAGTATTTT.

The CDR3 DNA sequence: TGTGCCAGCAGTTTGTCGAGGGGGGATACGCAGTATTTT. It is translated as CASSLSRGDTQYF. The chain has TRBV27 and TRBJ2-3; TRBD1 is a possible D gene (6 bases). CDR3 length: 13 residues. V gave up 3 bases and J gave up 6 bases, with 10 bases separating them. Germline V lookup: CDR1 MNHEY, CDR2 SMNVEV (reference sequence).

DNA for the CDR3: TGTGCCAGCAGTGATCCTAGCGGGAGGGCCTCCTACAATGAGCAGTTCTTC. Encoded protein: CASSDPSGRASYNEQFF. The chain couples TRBV6-1 to TRBJ2-1; 12 nucleotides agree with TRBD2. The CDR3 runs to 17 residues. V was pared by 3 bases and J by 0 bases, with 3 bases of the junction left unmatched. Germline assignment: CDR1 MNHNS and CDR2 SASEGT.

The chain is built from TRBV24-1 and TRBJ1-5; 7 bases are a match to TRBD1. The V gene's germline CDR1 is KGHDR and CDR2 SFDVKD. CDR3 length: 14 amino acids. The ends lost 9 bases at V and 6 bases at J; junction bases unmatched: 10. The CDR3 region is CATSGTVPGQPQHF. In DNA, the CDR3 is TGTGCCACCTCCGGGACAGTTCCTGGTCAGCCCCAGCATTTT.

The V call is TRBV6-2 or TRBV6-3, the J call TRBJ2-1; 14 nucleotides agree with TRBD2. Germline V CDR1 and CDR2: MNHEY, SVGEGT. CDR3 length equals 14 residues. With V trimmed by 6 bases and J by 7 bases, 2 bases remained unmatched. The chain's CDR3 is CASSRLAGGNEQFF. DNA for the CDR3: TGTGCCAGCAGCCGACTAGCGGGAGGGAATGAGCAGTTCTTC.

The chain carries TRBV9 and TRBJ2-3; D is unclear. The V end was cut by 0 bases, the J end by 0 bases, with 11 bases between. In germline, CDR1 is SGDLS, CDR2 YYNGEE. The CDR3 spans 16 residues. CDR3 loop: CASSVDGGASTDTQYF. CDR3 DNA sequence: TGTGCCAGCAGCGTAGATGGCGGAGCCAGCACAGATACGCAGTATTTT.

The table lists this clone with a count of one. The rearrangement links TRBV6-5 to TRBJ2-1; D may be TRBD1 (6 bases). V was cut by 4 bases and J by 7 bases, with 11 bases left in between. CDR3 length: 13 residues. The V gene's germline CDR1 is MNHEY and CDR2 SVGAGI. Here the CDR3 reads CASSSMRGNEQFF. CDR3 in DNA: TGTGCCAGCAGTTCAATGAGGGGGAATGAGCAGTTCTTC.

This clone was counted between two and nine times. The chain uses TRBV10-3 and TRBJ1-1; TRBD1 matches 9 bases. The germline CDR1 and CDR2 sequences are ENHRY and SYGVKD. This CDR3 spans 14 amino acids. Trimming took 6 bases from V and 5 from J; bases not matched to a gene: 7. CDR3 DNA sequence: TGTGCCATCAGCTCGACAGGGGGTGGAACTGAAGCTTTCTTT. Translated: CAISSTGGGTEAFF.

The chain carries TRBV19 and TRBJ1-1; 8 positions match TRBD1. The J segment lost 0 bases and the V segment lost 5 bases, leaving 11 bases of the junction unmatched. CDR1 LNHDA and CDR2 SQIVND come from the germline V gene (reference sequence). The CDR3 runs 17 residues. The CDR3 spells CASSSRTGFAVNTEAFF. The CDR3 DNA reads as TGTGCCAGTAGTTCTCGGACAGGGTTCGCCGTGAACACTGAAGCTTTCTTT.

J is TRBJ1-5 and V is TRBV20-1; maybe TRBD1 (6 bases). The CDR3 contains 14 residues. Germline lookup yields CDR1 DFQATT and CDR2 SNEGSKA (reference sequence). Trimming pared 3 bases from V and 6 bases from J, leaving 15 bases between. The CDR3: CSASGGGASQPQHF. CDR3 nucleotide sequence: TGCAGTGCTAGTGGCGGGGGCGCTTCTCAGCCCCAGCATTTT.

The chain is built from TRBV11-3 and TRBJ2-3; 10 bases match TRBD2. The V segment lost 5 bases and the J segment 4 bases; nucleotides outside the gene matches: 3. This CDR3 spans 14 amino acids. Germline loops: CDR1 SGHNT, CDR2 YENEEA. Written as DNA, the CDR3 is TGTGCCAGCAGCCCACTAGCGGGGTCAGATACGCAGTATTTT. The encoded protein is CASSPLAGSDTQYF.

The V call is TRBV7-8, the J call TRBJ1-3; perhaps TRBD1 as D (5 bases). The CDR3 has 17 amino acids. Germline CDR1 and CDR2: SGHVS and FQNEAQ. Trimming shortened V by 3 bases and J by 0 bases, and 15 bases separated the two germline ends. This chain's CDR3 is CASSFGTFTSSGNTIYF. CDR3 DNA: TGTGCCAGCAGCTTCGGGACTTTTACAAGCTCTGGAAACACCATATATTTT. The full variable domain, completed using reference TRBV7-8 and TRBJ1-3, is GAGVSQSPRYKVAKRGQDVALRCDPISGHVSLFWYQQALGQGPEFLTYFQNEAQLDKSGLPSDRFFAERPEGSVSTLKIQRTQQEDSAVYLCASSFGTFTSSGNTIYFGEGSWLTVV.

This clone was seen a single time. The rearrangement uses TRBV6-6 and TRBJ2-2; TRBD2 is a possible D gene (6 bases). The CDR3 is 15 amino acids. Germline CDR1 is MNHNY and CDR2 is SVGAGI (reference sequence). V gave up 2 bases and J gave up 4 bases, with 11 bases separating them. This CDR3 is CASSYLDGGTGELFF. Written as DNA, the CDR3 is TGTGCCAGCAGTTACCTCGACGGGGGCACCGGGGAGCTGTTTTTT.

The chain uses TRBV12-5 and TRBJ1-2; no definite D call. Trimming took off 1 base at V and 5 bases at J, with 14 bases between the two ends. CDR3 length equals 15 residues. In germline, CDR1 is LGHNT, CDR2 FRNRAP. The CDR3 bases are TGTGCTAGTGGTTTGGAGTCCGGGAGGGTTTATGGCTACACCTTC. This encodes CASGLESGRVYGYTF.

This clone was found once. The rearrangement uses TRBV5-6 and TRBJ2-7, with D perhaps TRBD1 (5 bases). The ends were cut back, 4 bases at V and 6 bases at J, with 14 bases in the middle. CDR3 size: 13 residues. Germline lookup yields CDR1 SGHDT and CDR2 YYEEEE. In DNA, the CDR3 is TGTGCCAGCAGCCACAGGAATCAAGGCGAGCAGTACTTC. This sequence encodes CASSHRNQGEQYF.

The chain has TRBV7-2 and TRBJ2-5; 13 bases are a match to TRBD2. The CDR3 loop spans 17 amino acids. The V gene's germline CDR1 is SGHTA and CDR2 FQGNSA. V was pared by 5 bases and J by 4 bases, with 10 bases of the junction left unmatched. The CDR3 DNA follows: TGTGCCAGCAGCCGCGGACTAGCGGGAGAAAGGGCAGAGACCCAGTACTTC. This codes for CASSRGLAGERAETQYF. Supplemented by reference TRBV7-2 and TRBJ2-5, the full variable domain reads GAGVSQSPSNKVTEKGKDVELRCDPISGHTALYWYRQSLGQGLEFLIYFQGNSAPDKSGLPSDRFSAERTGGSVSTLTIQRTQQEDSAVYLCASSRGLAGERAETQYFGPGTRLLVL.

In nucleotides, the CDR3 is TGTGCCAGCAGCCAATATCCAAGATCGCTCGGAGTTGGAGCTTTCTTT. Amino acids: CASSQYPRSLGVGAFF. The gene calls are TRBV3-1 (or the pseudogene TRBV3-2) and TRBJ1-1, with D hard to call. CDR1 is LGHDT, CDR2 YNNKEL, per germline (reference sequence). The CDR3 loop spans 16 amino acids. V lost 2 bases and J lost 10, with 23 bases in between.

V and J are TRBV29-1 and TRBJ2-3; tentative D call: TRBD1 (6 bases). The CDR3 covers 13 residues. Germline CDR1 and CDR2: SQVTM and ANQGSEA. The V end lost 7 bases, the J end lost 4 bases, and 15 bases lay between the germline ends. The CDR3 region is CSAYTGLADTQYF. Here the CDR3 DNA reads TGCAGCGCCTATACAGGGCTGGCAGATACGCAGTATTTT.

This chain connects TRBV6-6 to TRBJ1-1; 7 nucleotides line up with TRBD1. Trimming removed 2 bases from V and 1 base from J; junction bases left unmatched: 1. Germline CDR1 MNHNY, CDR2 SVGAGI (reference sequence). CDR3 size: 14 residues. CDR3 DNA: TGTGCCAGCAGTTACGGACAGGAGAACACTGAAGCTTTCTTT. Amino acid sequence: CASSYGQENTEAFF.

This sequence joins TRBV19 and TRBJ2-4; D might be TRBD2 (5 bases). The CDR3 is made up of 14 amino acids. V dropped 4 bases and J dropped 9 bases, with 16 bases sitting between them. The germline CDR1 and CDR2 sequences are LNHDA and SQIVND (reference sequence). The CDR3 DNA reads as TGTGCCAGTAGTACCTGGGCCGCTGGGAGCATTCAGTACTTC. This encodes CASSTWAAGSIQYF. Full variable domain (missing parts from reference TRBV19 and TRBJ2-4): DGGITQSPKYLFRKEGQNVTLSCEQNLNHDAMYWYRQDPGQGLRLIYYSQIVNDFQKGDIAEGYSVSREKKESFPLTVTSAQKNPTAFYLCASSTWAAGSIQYFGAGTRLSVL.

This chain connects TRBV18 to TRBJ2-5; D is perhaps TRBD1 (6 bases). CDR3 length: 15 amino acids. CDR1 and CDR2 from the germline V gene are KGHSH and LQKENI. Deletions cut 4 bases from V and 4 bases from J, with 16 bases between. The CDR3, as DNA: TGTGCCAGCTCACGGGACACCGGATCGTCAGAGACCCAGTACTTC. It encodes CASSRDTGSSETQYF.

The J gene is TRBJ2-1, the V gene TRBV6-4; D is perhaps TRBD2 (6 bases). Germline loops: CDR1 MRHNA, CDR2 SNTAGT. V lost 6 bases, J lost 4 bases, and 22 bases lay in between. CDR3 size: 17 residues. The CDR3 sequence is CASRGPSGGKVYNEQFF. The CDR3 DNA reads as TGTGCCAGCAGAGGCCCTTCGGGCGGGAAGGTGTACAATGAGCAGTTCTTC.

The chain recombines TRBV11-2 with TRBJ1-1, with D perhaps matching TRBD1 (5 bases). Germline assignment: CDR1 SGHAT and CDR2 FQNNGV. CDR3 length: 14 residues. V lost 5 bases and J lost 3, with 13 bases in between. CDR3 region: CASSPQGHDTEAFF. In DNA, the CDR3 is TGTGCCAGCAGCCCCCAGGGCCATGACACTGAAGCTTTCTTT.